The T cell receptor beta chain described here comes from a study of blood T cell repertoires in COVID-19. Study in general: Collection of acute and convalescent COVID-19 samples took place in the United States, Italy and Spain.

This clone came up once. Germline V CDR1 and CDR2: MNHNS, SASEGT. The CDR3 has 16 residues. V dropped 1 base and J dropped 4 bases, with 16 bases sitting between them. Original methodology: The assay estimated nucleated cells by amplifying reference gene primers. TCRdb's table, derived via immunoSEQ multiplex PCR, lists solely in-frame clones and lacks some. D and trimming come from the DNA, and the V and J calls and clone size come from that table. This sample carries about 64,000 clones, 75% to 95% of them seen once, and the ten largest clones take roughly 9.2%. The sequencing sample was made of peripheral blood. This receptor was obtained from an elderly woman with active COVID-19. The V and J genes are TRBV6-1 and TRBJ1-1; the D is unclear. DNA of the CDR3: TGTGCCAGCAGTGAAGTAGGGTCGGCCGAGGGCACTGAAGCTTTCTTT. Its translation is CASSEVGSAEGTEAFF.